The rows below give T cell receptor beta chains drawn from one sample of a study of T cells in Graves' hyperthyroidism and ophthalmopathy. TCRdb re-derived calls from the multiplex PCR reads in MiXCR, one entry per CDR3 protein. The sample has around 440,000 distinct CDR3 sequences, approximately 14% seen once; the top ten hold 7.5% to 8%. Material for sequencing was blood. These receptor sequences come from a woman younger than 30 with Graves' hyperthyroidism. Both conserved end residues are trimmed from each CDR3.

V gene	J gene	CDR3 protein
TRBV5-6	TRBJ2-3	ASSTVGLGSTDTQY
TRBV7-9	TRBJ2-1	ASSPVRGDDEQF
TRBV30	TRBJ1-5	AWSAGGNSNQPQH
TRBV6-1	TRBJ1-4	ASRTTGRGEKLF
TRBV7-7	TRBJ2-1	ASSFGREAHNEQL
TRBV28	TRBJ2-6	ASSFPDGGSSGANVLT
TRBV27	TRBJ2-1	ASSLLGAGQGVGEQF
TRBV7-9	TRBJ2-3	ASSLGGDRVFPDTQY
TRBV10-3	TRBJ2-7	AISYSGDEQY
TRBV10-2	TRBJ2-2	ASRGLANTGELF
TRBV7-6	TRBJ2-2	ASSPRRGGANTGELF
TRBV29-1	TRBJ1-4	SVEVKGTTNEKLF